The 31 T cell receptor beta chains given below trace back to one sample, sequenced in a study of control samples from healthy donors and cancer patients. Sequencing used immunoSEQ multiplex PCR; TCRdb keeps in-frame clones, though not all of them. Found here are about 140,000 clones, about 89% of them singletons; the top ten hold 6% to 9%. The specimen sequenced was blood. These receptors were collected from a man aged 18-30 years in good health.

In this sample, this clone turned up a few times. V usage is TRBV11-2 and J usage is TRBJ2-7; D is uncertain. V lost 1 base and J 0 bases, leaving 10 bases between the germline ends. Germline loops: CDR1 SGHAT, CDR2 FQNNGV. The CDR3 consists of 15 residues. The CDR3 bases are TGTGCCAGCAGCTTAGGTCAGAGGAGCTCCTACGAGCAGTACTTC. It codes for CASSLGQRSSYEQYF.

The chain links TRBV5-5 to TRBJ1-3; perhaps TRBD1 as D (6 bases). Deletions cut 0 bases from V and 3 bases from J, with 13 bases between. Germline V CDR1 and CDR2: SGHKS, YYEKEE (reference sequence). This CDR3 has 16 amino acids. Here the CDR3 DNA reads TGTGCCAGCAGCTTGGCCCGGGGGCCAGATGGAAACACCATATATTTT. As protein: CASSLARGPDGNTIYF.

The rearrangement links TRBV10-2 to TRBJ1-3, with 9 positions matching TRBD1. This CDR3 contains 14 residues. V trimming: 4 bases; J trimming: 3 bases; junction bases outside the gene matches: 1. The V gene's germline CDR1 is WSHSY and CDR2 SAAADI. This CDR3 is CASSGTGVGNTIYF. CDR3 nucleotides: TGCGCCAGCAGTGGGACAGGGGTTGGAAACACCATATATTTT.

This clone was picked up one time. This chain links TRBV3-1 (or the pseudogene TRBV3-2) with TRBJ1-1; the D gene is possibly TRBD1 (5 bases). The V and J ends lost 4 bases and 1 base respectively, with 19 bases between them. Looked up from germline, CDR1 is LGHDT and CDR2 is YNNKEL (reference sequence). The CDR3 is made up of 17 amino acids. The CDR3 protein is CASSPATDEERNTEAFF. The CDR3 nucleotides read TGTGCCAGCAGCCCGGCGACAGACGAAGAGCGGAACACTGAAGCTTTCTTT.

This chain joins TRBV4-3 and TRBJ1-5; D not certain. V shed 1 base and J shed 0 bases, with 19 bases lying between them. The CDR3 is 19 amino acids. Germline CDR1 is LGHNA and CDR2 is YSLEER. Here the CDR3 reads CASSQVQKLGLYSNQPQHF. The CDR3 nucleotides are TGCGCCAGCAGCCAAGTACAGAAGCTAGGGCTATATAGCAATCAGCCCCAGCATTTT.

This clone came up a few times. The CDR3 protein is CASRPSEQYF. The CDR3 nucleotides are TGTGCCAGCCGTCCTTCCGAGCAGTACTTC. The V call is TRBV2, the J call TRBJ2-7; D gene ambiguous. The CDR3 loop spans 10 amino acids. Germline CDR1 is SNHLY and CDR2 is FYNNEI. V was clipped by 8 bases and J by 6 bases, with 8 bases between them.

This clone appeared a single time. Other DNA sequences of this sample code for an identical CDR3. The CDR3 sequence is CASSELGLSITNTGELFF. The DNA of the CDR3 is TGCGCCAGCAGCGAGTTGGGGCTCAGTATAACGAACACCGGGGAGCTGTTTTTT. The rearrangement links TRBV5-1 to TRBJ2-2, with D perhaps TRBD1 (5 bases). CDR1 is SGHRS and CDR2 is YFSETQ in the germline V gene. This CDR3 spans 18 amino acids. The V and J ends lost 4 bases and 0 bases respectively, with 19 bases between them.

The CDR3 sequence is CASSLEGLTYNSPLHF. CDR3 bases: TGCGCCAGCAGCTTGGAGGGATTAACCTATAATTCACCCCTCCACTTT. This chain links TRBV5-1 with TRBJ1-6, with no clear D. This CDR3 has 16 amino acids. CDR1 and CDR2 from the germline V gene are SGHRS and YFSETQ. Trimming removed 0 bases from V and 2 bases from J, with 9 bases in between.

This rearrangement joins TRBV12-3 or TRBV12-4 to TRBJ1-3, with D unclear. Deletions cut 7 bases from V and 4 bases from J, with 5 bases between. The CDR3 is made up of 11 amino acids. The DNA of the CDR3 is TGTGCCAGCACTACAGGAAACACCATATATTTT. It yields the protein CASTTGNTIYF.

V is TRBV5-1 and J is TRBJ2-7; 9 bases are shared with TRBD2. Per the germline V gene, CDR1 is SGHRS and CDR2 is YFSETQ. The CDR3 sequence is 16 residues long. With V trimmed by 0 bases and J by 5 bases, 9 bases remained unmatched. CDR3 sequence (DNA): TGCGCCAGCAGCTTGGGGGTTAGCGGGGGCTCTGACGAGCAGTACTTC. Translated, it gives CASSLGVSGGSDEQYF.

This clone was found once. The chain has TRBV18 and TRBJ2-2, with 7 bases matching TRBD1. From germline, CDR1 is KGHSH and CDR2 LQKENI. CDR3 length equals 14 residues. After removal of 4 bases from V and 4 bases from J, the junction contained 3 bases not matched to a gene. This CDR3 is CASSQGASTGELFF. As DNA, the CDR3 is TGTGCCAGCTCACAGGGGGCTAGCACCGGGGAGCTGTTTTTT.

This chain uses TRBV30 with TRBJ1-2; TRBD1 might be the D (6 bases). The V gene's germline CDR1 is GTSNPN and CDR2 SVGIG (reference sequence). V lost 1 base to trimming and J lost 4 bases, with 7 bases between them. CDR3 length: 12 residues. CDR3 bases: TGTGCCTGGAGTGACAGGGTCTATGGCTACACCTTC. Its protein is CAWSDRVYGYTF.

This chain joins TRBV6-5 and TRBJ2-5; TRBD1 aligns across 9 bases. This CDR3 spans 12 amino acids. With V trimmed by 8 bases and J by 4 bases, 2 bases remained unmatched. Germline CDR1 reads MNHEY; CDR2 reads SVGAGI. CDR3 region: CASRGQGETQYF. For the CDR3, the DNA is TGTGCCAGCCGGGGACAGGGAGAGACCCAGTACTTC.

This clone has only one observation. CDR3 loop: CASSQTFQGGGYTF. CDR3 nucleotides: TGTGCCAGCAGCCAGACGTTCCAGGGTGGAGGCTACACCTTC. This rearrangement joins TRBV3-1 (or the pseudogene TRBV3-2) to TRBJ1-2, with TRBD1 as a possible D gene (5 bases). Germline V gene lookup returns CDR1 LGHDT and CDR2 YNNKEL (reference sequence). CDR3 size: 14 residues. Trimming stripped 3 bases from V and 8 bases from J, with 16 bases between.

The V call is TRBV4-2, the J call TRBJ1-5, with D uncertain. This CDR3 has 13 amino acids. The V end lost 4 bases, the J end lost 4 bases, and 8 bases lay between the germline ends. Germline V CDR1 and CDR2: LGHNA, YNFKEQ. CDR3: CASSPQVNQPQHF. The CDR3 DNA is TGTGCCAGCAGCCCGCAGGTGAATCAGCCCCAGCATTTT.

CDR3 sequence (DNA): TGTGCCAGCAGCCGAGGCGGGGGCACGCAGCCCCAGCATTTT. Translated, it gives CASSRGGGTQPQHF. This rearrangement joins TRBV5-8 to TRBJ1-5; D may be TRBD1 (6 bases). CDR1 and CDR2 from the germline V gene are SGHTS and YDEGEE. The CDR3 contains 14 residues. The V end was cut by 4 bases, the J end by 7 bases, with 15 bases between.

The chain employs TRBV14 and TRBJ1-2, with a tentative D call TRBD1 (5 bases). The CDR3 consists of 16 residues. Germline CDR1 is SGHDN and CDR2 is FVKESK. V was shortened by 1 base and J by 8 bases, with 20 bases between the two germline ends. The CDR3 DNA reads TGTGCCAGCAGCCAAGCCGGAGGGGTTCAATCCGGAGGCTACACCTTC. It specifies CASSQAGGVQSGGYTF.

The rearrangement joins TRBV3-1 (or the pseudogene TRBV3-2) to TRBJ2-5; D not resolved. Germline lookup yields CDR1 LGHDT and CDR2 YNNKEL (reference sequence). V lost 0 bases, J lost 3 bases, and 8 bases lay in between. The CDR3 length is 14 residues. The DNA for the CDR3 is TGTGCCAGCAGCCAAGATTCTGGGGAAGAGACCCAGTACTTC. This translates into CASSQDSGEETQYF.

This clone appeared a single time. The V call is TRBV27, the J call TRBJ1-2; D may be TRBD1 (5 bases). The ends were cut back, 3 bases at V and 2 bases at J, with 7 bases in the middle. The CDR3 contains 13 residues. The germline V gene has CDR1 MNHEY and CDR2 SMNVEV (reference sequence). CDR3 DNA sequence: TGTGCCAGCAGTTTTTACAGGAACTATGGCTACACCTTC. Residues: CASSFYRNYGYTF.

V usage is TRBV27 and J usage is TRBJ2-2; 9 bases agree with TRBD2. CDR1 is MNHEY and CDR2 is SMNVEV in the germline V gene (reference sequence). J was trimmed by 5 bases and V by 6 bases; bases with no gene match: 13. The CDR3 runs 17 residues. The DNA for the CDR3 is TGTGCCAGCAGAGGTCTGGAGGGGCGGGGGGGTACCGGGGAGCTGTTTTTT. Protein: CASRGLEGRGGTGELFF.

A single count supports this clone. The chain's CDR3 is CASSATPWGAGADTQYF. CDR3 nucleotides: TGTGCCAGCAGCGCTACCCCGTGGGGGGCAGGGGCAGATACGCAGTATTTT. J is TRBJ2-3 and V is TRBV28, with D possibly being TRBD1 or TRBD2 (6 bases each). Deletions cut 6 bases from V and 4 bases from J, with 23 bases between. CDR1 MDHEN and CDR2 SYDVKM come from the germline V gene. The CDR3 totals 17 residues.

V usage is TRBV4-3 and J usage is TRBJ1-1, with 8 bases fitting TRBD1. CDR3 length: 15 amino acids. Trimming cost V 3 bases and J 3 bases; bases outside gene matches: 6. Germline CDR1 reads LGHNA; CDR2 reads YSLEER. CDR3 loop: CASSHINRGDTEAFF. For the CDR3, the DNA is TGCGCCAGCAGCCATATAAACAGGGGGGACACTGAAGCTTTCTTT.

This sequence joins TRBV5-8 and TRBJ2-6, with D unresolved. The CDR3 is 16 residues long. V was cut by 0 bases and J by 0 bases, with 7 bases left in between. Per germline, CDR1 SGHTS and CDR2 YDEGEE. The CDR3 DNA reads as TGTGCCAGCAGCTTGGTGTACCTCTCTGGGGCCAACGTCCTGACTTTC. Its translation is CASSLVYLSGANVLTF.

This rearrangement joins TRBV28 to TRBJ2-3; tentatively, D is TRBD2 (5 bases). Germline V gene sequence: CDR1 MDHEN, CDR2 SYDVKM. The germline V and J ends were trimmed by 6 bases and 0 bases, with 16 bases remaining between them. The CDR3 has 16 residues. The DNA for the CDR3 is TGTGCCAGCAGCCTACCCGGGGTACCTAGCACAGATACGCAGTATTTT. It encodes CASSLPGVPSTDTQYF.

The chain uses TRBV12-3 or TRBV12-4 and TRBJ1-6; no clear D. V was trimmed by 8 bases and J by 4 bases, leaving 9 bases between them. There are 13 residues in the CDR3. CDR3 amino acids: CASRIDYNSPLHF. The CDR3 DNA sequence: TGTGCCAGCCGCATCGATTATAATTCACCCCTCCACTTT.

This clone was detected only once. The chain recombines TRBV6-2 or TRBV6-3 with TRBJ1-5; 8 nucleotides agree with TRBD1. This CDR3 has 14 amino acids. V was pared by 5 bases and J by 7 bases, with 7 bases of the junction left unmatched. Germline CDR1 reads MNHEY; CDR2 reads SVGEGT. The CDR3: CASSMDREWQPQHF. The CDR3 DNA reads as TGTGCCAGCAGTATGGACAGGGAGTGGCAGCCCCAGCATTTT.

This clone was recorded once. The rearrangement links TRBV10-3 to TRBJ1-6; D gene uncertain. This CDR3 is built from 15 residues. Germline-derived CDR1 and CDR2 are ENHRY and SYGVKD. The ends were cut back, 0 bases at V and 0 bases at J, with 3 bases in the middle. This CDR3 reads CAISESSSYNSPLHF. CDR3 DNA: TGTGCCATCAGTGAGTCAAGCTCCTATAATTCACCCCTCCACTTT.

This chain uses TRBV25-1 with TRBJ1-1; D unclear. The V gene's germline CDR1 is MGHDK and CDR2 SYGVNS. V was pared by 4 bases and J by 7 bases, with 13 bases between. The CDR3 runs 13 residues. CDR3 protein: CASSVTGSLEAFF. The CDR3 DNA sequence: TGTGCCAGCAGTGTTACCGGTTCCCTTGAAGCTTTCTTT.

The gene calls are TRBV6-5 and TRBJ2-7, with 7 bases fitting TRBD1. The ends lost 4 bases at V and 2 bases at J; junction bases unmatched: 8. The CDR3 consists of 15 residues. The germline V gene has CDR1 MNHEY and CDR2 SVGAGI. The CDR3 region has the DNA TGTGCCAGCAGTTTGGAGTCGACAGGGACCTACGAGCAGTACTTC. It specifies CASSLESTGTYEQYF.

The chain joins TRBV19 to TRBJ2-5, with D maybe TRBD2 (7 bases). CDR1 and CDR2 from the germline V gene are LNHDA and SQIVND (reference sequence). The CDR3 spans 13 residues. Trimming shortened V by 5 bases and J by 5 bases, and 12 bases separated the two germline ends. The CDR3, as DNA: TGTGCCAGTAGTCCGGGGGGCCTGGAGACCCAGTACTTC. It translates to CASSPGGLETQYF.

V gene TRBV15 combines with J gene TRBJ1-2; TRBD1 aligns across 12 bases. V lost 0 bases, J lost 7 bases, and 9 bases stayed unmatched. The CDR3 loop spans 17 amino acids. Per germline, CDR1 LNHNV and CDR2 YYDKDF (reference sequence). CDR3 sequence (DNA): TGTGCCACCAGCAGAGATCGTTCGGGACAGGGGGCATCTGGCTACACCTTC. Amino acids: CATSRDRSGQGASGYTF. Drawing the rest from reference TRBV15 and TRBJ1-2, the complete variable domain is DAMVIQNPRYQVTQFGKPVTLSCSQTLNHNVMYWYQQKSSQAPKLLFHYYDKDFNNEADTPDNFQSRRPNTSFCFLDIRSPGLGDTAMYLCATSRDRSGQGASGYTFGSGTRLTVV.